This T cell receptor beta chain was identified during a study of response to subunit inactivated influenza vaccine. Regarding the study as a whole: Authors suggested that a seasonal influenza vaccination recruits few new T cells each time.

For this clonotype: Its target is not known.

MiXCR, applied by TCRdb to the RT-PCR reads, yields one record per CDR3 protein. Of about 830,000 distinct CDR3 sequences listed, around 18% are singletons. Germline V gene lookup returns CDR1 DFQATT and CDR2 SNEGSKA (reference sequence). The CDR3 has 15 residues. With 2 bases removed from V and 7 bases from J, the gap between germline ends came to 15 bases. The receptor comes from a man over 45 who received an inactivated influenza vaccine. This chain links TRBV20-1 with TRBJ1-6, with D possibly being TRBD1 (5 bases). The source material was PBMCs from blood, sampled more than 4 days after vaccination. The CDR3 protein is CSARPGADDNSPLHF. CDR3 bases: TGCAGTGCTAGACCCGGGGCGGACGACAATTCACCCCTCCACTTT.